The T cell receptor (beta chain) under discussion was sequenced for a study of blood T cell repertoires in COVID-19. Germline CDR1 and CDR2: LNHDA and SQIVND (reference sequence). V was cut by 3 bases and J by 2 bases, with 8 bases left in between. The CDR3 runs to 14 residues. Sequencing used immunoSEQ multiplex PCR; TCRdb keeps in-frame clones, though not all of them. The sample holds about 140,000 clones; around 82% are singletons and the top ten take 5.5%. The chain recombines TRBV19 with TRBJ1-5, with D maybe TRBD1 (6 bases). The sequenced material came from PBMCs or T cells enriched from blood (not recorded which). The TCR was taken from a man aged 40-49 years with acute COVID-19. Here the CDR3 reads CASSIRQGNQPQHF. CDR3 DNA sequence: TGTGCCAGTAGTATTAGACAGGGCAATCAGCCCCAGCATTTT. Using reference TRBV19 and TRBJ1-5 for the parts outside the CDR3, the full variable domain is DGGITQSPKYLFRKEGQNVTLSCEQNLNHDAMYWYRQDPGQGLRLIYYSQIVNDFQKGDIAEGYSVSREKKESFPLTVTSAQKNPTAFYLCASSIRQGNQPQHFGDGTRLSIL.